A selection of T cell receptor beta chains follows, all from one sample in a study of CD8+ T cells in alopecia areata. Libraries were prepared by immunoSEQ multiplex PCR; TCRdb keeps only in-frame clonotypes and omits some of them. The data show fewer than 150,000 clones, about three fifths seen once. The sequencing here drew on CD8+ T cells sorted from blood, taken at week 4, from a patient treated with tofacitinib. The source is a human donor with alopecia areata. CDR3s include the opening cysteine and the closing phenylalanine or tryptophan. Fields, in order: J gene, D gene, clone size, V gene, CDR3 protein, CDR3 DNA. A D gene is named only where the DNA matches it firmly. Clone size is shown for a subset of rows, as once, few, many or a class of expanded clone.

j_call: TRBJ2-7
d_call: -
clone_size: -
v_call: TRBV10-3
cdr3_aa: CAISESSRDRGYEQYF
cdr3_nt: TGTGCCATCAGTGAGTCGTCCCGGGACCGTGGCTACGAGCAGTACTTC

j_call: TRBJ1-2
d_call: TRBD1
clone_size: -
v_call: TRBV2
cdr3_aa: CARLPQGADGYTF
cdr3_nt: TGTGCCAGACTTCCACAGGGGGCTGATGGCTACACCTTC

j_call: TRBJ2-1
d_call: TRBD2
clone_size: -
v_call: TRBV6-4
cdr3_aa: CASSESSGEYNEQFF
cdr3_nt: TGTGCCAGCAGTGAATCTAGCGGGGAGTACAATGAGCAGTTCTTC

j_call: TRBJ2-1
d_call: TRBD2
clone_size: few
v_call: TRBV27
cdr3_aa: CASSSGGPHNEQFF
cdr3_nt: TGTGCCAGCAGTAGCGGGGGGCCCCACAATGAGCAGTTCTTC

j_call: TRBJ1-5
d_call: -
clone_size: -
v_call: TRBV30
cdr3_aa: CAWSVGSNQPQHF
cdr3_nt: TGTGCCTGGAGTGTCGGCAGCAATCAGCCCCAGCATTTT

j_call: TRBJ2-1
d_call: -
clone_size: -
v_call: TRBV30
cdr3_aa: CACLRGSSHNEQFF
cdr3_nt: TGTGCCTGCTTGAGGGGCAGCTCCCACAATGAGCAGTTCTTC

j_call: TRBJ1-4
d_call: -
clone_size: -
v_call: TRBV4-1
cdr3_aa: CASSQGNSQLNEKLFF
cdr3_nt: TGCGCCAGCAGCCAAGGAAATTCGCAACTCAATGAAAAACTGTTTTTT

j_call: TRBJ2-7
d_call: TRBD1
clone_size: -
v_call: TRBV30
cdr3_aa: CAWKTGISYEQYF
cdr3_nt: TGTGCCTGGAAGACAGGGATTTCCTACGAGCAGTACTTC

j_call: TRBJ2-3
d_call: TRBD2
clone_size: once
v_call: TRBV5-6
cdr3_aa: CASSDAGTRGNTDTQYF
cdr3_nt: TGTGCCAGCAGCGACGCCGGGACTAGAGGTAACACAGATACGCAGTATTTT

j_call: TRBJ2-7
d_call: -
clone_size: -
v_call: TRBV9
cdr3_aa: CASSVGQSYEQYF
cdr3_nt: TGTGCCAGCAGCGTAGGACAGTCTTACGAGCAGTACTTC

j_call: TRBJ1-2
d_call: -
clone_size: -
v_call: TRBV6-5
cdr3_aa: CASSLTVNQDGYTF
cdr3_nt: TGTGCCAGCAGTTTGACAGTAAACCAGGATGGCTACACCTTC

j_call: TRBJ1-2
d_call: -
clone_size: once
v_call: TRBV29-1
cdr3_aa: CSVEVSGTTYSNYGYTF
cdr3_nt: TGCAGCGTTGAAGTCTCCGGGACGACCTACTCTAACTATGGCTACACCTTC

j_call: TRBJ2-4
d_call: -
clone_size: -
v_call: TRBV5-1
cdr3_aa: CASSFLGGSKNIQYF
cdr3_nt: TGCGCCAGCAGCTTTCTAGGTGGTAGCAAAAACATTCAGTACTTC

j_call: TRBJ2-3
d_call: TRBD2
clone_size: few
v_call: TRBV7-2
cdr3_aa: CASSLNQMLAAGESDTQYF
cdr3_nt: TGTGCCAGCAGCCTCAACCAAATGCTAGCGGCCGGGGAGTCAGATACGCAGTATTTT

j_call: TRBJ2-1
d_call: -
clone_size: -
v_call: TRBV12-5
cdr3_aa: CASGLVYTRSSYNEQFF
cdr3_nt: TGTGCTAGTGGTTTGGTATACACCAGGAGCTCCTACAATGAGCAGTTCTTC

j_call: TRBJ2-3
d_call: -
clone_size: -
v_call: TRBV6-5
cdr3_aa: CASSYGAGVGDTQYF
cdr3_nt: TGTGCCAGCAGTTACGGGGCAGGGGTAGGAGATACGCAGTATTTT

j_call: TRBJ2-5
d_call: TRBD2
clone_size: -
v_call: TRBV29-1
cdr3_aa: CSVFTSGQETQYF
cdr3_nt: TGCAGCGTTTTTACTAGCGGACAAGAGACCCAGTACTTC

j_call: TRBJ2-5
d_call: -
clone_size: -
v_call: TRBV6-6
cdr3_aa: CASSLQQGRNKETQYF
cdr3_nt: TGTGCCAGCAGTCTGCAACAGGGACGCAACAAAGAGACCCAGTACTTC

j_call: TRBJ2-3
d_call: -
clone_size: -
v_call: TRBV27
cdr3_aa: CASSLSWGSSTDTQYF
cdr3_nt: TGTGCCAGCAGTTTATCGTGGGGGTCCAGCACAGATACGCAGTATTTT

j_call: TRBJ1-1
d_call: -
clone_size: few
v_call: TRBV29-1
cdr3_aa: CSVEDSGNAEAFF
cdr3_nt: TGCAGCGTTGAAGACTCGGGAAACGCTGAAGCTTTCTTT

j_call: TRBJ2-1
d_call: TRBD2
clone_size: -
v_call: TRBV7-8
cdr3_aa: CASSLAYLLAGGSYNEQFF
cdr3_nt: TGTGCCAGCAGCTTAGCATACTTACTAGCGGGGGGATCCTACAATGAGCAGTTCTTC

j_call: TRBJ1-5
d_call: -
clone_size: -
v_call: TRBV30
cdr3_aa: CAWSVLGGNQPQHF
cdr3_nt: TGTGCCTGGAGTGTGTTGGGGGGCAATCAGCCCCAGCATTTT

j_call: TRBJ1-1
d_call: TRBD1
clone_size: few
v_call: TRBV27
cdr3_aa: CASSVGTGDMNTEAFF
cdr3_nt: TGTGCCAGCAGTGTAGGGACAGGGGATATGAACACTGAAGCTTTCTTT

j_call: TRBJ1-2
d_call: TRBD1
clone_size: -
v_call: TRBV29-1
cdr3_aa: CSVETNNRGTNYGYTF
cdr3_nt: TGCAGCGTTGAGACGAACAACAGGGGGACTAACTATGGCTACACCTTC

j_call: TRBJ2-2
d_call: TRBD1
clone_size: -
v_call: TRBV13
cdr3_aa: CASNGDRDVFAGELFF
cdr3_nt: TGTGCCTCAAACGGGGACAGGGATGTTTTCGCCGGGGAGCTGTTTTTT

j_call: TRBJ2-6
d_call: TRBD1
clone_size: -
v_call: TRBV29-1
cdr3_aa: CSAIRDSSGANVLTF
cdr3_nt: TGCAGCGCAATCCGGGACAGCTCTGGGGCCAACGTCCTGACTTTC

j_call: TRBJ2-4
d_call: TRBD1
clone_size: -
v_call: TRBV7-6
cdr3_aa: CASSLAPTGRGNIQYF
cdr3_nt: TGTGCCAGCAGCTTAGCACCGACAGGGCGAGGAAACATTCAGTACTTC

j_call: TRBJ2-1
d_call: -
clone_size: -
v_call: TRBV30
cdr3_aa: CAWGALTAAGEQFF
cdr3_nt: TGTGCCTGGGGGGCCCTTACAGCCGCTGGTGAGCAGTTCTTC

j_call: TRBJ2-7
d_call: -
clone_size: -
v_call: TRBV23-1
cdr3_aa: CASNTGPTSYEQYF
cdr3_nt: TGCGCCAGCAACACAGGCCCAACATCCTACGAGCAGTACTTC

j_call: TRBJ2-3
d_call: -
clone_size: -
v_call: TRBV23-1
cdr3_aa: CARLDLNPSTDTQYF
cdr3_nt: TGCGCCAGGCTAGACCTGAATCCTAGCACAGATACGCAGTATTTT

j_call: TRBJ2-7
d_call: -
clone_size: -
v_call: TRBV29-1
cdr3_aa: CSVELSQDPSYEQYF
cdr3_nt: TGCAGCGTTGAACTTTCCCAGGATCCATCCTACGAGCAGTACTTC

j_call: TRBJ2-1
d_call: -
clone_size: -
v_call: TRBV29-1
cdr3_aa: CSVTLDSSSYNEQFF
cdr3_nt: TGCAGCGTTACTTTGGACTCTAGCTCCTACAATGAGCAGTTCTTC

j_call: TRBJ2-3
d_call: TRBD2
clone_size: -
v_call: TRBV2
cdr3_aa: CASSSPRSGGLGDTQYF
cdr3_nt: TGTGCCAGCAGTTCCCCCAGAAGCGGGGGGCTTGGAGATACGCAGTATTTT